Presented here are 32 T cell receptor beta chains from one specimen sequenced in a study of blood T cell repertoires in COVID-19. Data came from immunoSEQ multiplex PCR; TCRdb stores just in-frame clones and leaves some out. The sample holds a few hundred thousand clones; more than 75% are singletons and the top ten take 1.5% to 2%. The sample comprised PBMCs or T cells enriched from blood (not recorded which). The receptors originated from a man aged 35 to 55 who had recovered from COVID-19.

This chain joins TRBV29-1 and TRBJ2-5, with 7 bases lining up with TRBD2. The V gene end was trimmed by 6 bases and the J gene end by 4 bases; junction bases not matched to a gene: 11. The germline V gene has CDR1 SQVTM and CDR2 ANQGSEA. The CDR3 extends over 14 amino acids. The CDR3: CSVRIGLVGETQYF. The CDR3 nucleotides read TGCAGCGTCCGAATTGGACTAGTCGGAGAGACCCAGTACTTC.

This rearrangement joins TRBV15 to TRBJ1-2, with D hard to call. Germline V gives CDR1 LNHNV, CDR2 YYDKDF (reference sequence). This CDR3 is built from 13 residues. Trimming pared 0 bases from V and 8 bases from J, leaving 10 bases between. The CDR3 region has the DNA TGTGCCACCAGCAGAGAAACCCAGTACGGCTACACCTTC. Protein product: CATSRETQYGYTF.

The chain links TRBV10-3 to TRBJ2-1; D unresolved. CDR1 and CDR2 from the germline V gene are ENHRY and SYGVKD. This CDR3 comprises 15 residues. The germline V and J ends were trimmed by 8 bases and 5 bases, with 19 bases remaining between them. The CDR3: CAICEQGEAHNEQFF. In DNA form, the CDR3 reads TGTGCCATCTGCGAACAAGGAGAGGCCCACAATGAGCAGTTCTTC.

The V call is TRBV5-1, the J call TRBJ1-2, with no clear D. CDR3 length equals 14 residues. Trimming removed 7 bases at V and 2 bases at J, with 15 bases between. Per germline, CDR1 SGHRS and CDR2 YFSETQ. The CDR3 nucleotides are TGCGCCAGCGGCCCCGGGGAGGGAAACTATGGCTACACCTTC. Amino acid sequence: CASGPGEGNYGYTF.

CDR3 in amino acids: CASRTDRGPSPLHF. Here the CDR3 DNA reads TGTGCCAGCAGGACTGACAGGGGCCCATCGCCCCTCCACTTT. V and J are TRBV6-5 and TRBJ1-6, with 8 nucleotides matching TRBD1. Per germline, CDR1 MNHEY and CDR2 SVGAGI. The CDR3 sequence is 14 residues long. Losses at the gene ends were 6 bases for V and 13 bases for J; bases not matched to a gene: 11.

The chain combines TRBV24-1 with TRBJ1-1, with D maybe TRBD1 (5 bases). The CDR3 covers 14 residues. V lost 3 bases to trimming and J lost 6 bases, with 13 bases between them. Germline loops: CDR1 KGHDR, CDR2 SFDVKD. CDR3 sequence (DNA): TGTGCCACCAGTGATGGGGGGGACCCCCCTGAAGCTTTCTTT. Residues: CATSDGGDPPEAFF.

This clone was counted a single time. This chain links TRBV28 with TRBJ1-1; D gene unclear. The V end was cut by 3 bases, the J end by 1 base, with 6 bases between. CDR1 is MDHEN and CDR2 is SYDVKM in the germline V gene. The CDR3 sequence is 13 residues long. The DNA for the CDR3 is TGTGCCAGCAGTTTCTACCGGAACACTGAAGCTTTCTTT. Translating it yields CASSFYRNTEAFF.

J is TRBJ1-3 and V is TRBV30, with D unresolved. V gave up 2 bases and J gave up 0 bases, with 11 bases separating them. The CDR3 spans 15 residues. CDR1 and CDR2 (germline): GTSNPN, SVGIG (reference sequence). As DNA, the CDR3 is TGTGCCTGGAGTATAGGTGGGAGCTCTGGAAACACCATATATTTT. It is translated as CAWSIGGSSGNTIYF. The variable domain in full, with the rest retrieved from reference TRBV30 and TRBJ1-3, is SQTIHQWPATLVQPVGSPLSLECTVEGTSNPNLYWYRQAAGRGLQLLFYSVGIGQISSEVPQNLSASRPQDRQFILSSKKLLLSDSGFYLCAWSIGGSSGNTIYFGEGSWLTVV.

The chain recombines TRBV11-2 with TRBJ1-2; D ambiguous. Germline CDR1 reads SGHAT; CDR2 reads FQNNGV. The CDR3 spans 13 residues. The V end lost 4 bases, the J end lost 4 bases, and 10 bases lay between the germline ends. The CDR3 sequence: CASSSDPGYGYTF. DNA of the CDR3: TGTGCCAGCAGCTCAGATCCGGGCTATGGCTACACCTTC. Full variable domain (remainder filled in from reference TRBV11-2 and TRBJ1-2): EAGVAQSPRYKIIEKRQSVAFWCNPISGHATLYWYQQILGQGPKLLIQFQNNGVVDDSQLPKDRFSAERLKGVDSTLKIQPAKLEDSAVYLCASSSDPGYGYTFGSGTRLTVV.

CDR3 region: CASSGGKGATDTQYF. CDR3 coding DNA: TGTGCCAGCAGCGGTGGGAAGGGAGCGACAGATACGCAGTATTTT. The rearrangement uses TRBV6-5 and TRBJ2-3, with TRBD2 as a possible D gene (5 bases). The CDR3 length is 15 residues. V was shortened by 6 bases and J by 3 bases, with 16 bases between the two germline ends. CDR1 is MNHEY, CDR2 SVGAGI, per germline.

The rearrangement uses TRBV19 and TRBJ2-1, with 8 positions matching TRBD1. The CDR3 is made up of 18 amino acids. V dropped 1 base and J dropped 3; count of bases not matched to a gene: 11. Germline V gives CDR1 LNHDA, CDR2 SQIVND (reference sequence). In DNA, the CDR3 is TGTGCCAGTAGTATAGGGCTTGGGACAGGTTATTACTACAATGAGCAGTTCTTC. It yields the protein CASSIGLGTGYYYNEQFF.

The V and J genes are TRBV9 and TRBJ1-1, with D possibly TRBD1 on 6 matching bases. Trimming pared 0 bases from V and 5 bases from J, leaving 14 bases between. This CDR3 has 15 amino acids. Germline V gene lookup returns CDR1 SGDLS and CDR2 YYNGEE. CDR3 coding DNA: TGTGCCAGCAGCGTAGGGTGGGGGCTCGGGACTGAAGCTTTCTTT. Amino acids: CASSVGWGLGTEAFF.

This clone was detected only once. CDR3 DNA: TGTGCCAGCAGCTCCTCTAGCGGGGGGGAGGATACGCAGTATTTT. Its translation: CASSSSSGGEDTQYF. The rearrangement links TRBV7-2 to TRBJ2-3; 12 nucleotides line up with TRBD2. Trimming cost V 4 bases and J 6 bases; bases outside gene matches: 5. CDR1 and CDR2 from the germline V gene are SGHTA and FQGNSA. The CDR3 length is 15 residues. Full variable domain (missing parts from reference TRBV7-2 and TRBJ2-3): GAGVSQSPSNKVTEKGKDVELRCDPISGHTALYWYRQSLGQGLEFLIYFQGNSAPDKSGLPSDRFSAERTGGSVSTLTIQRTQQEDSAVYLCASSSSSGGEDTQYFGPGTRLTVL.

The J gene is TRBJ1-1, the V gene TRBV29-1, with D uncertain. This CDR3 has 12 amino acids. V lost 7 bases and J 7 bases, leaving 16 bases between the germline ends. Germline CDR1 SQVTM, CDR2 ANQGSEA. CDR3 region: CSAPGGLGEAFF. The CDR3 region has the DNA TGCAGCGCCCCGGGCGGGTTGGGTGAAGCTTTCTTT. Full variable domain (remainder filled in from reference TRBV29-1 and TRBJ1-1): SAVISQKPSRDICQRGTSLTIQCQVDSQVTMMFWYRQQPGQSLTLIATANQGSEATYESGFVIDKFPISRPNLTFSTLTVSNMSPEDSSIYLCSAPGGLGEAFFGQGTRLTVV.

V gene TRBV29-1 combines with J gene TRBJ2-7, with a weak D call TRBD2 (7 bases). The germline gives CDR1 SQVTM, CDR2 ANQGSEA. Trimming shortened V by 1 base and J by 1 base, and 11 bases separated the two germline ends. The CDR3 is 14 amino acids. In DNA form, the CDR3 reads TGCAGCGTTGAAGGGCGGGGGCCTTCCTACGAGCAGTACTTC. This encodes CSVEGRGPSYEQYF.

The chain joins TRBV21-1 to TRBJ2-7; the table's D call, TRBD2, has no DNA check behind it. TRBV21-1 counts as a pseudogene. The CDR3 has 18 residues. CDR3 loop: CASSTSPSPTSGLNEQYF. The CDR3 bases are TGTGCCAGCAGCACCTCACCTTCGCCGACTAGCGGTTTGAACGAGCAGTACTTC.

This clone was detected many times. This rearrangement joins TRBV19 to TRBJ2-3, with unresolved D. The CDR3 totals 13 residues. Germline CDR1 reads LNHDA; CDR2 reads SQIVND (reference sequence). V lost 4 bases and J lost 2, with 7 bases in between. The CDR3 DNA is TGTGCCAGTAGTACAACATCCACAGATACGCAGTATTTT. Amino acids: CASSTTSTDTQYF.

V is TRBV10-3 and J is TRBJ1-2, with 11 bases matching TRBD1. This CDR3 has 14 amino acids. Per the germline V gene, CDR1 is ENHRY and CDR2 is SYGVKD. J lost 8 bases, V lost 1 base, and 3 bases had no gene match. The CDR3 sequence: CAISEWDRGDGYTF. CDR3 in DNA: TGTGCCATCAGTGAGTGGGACAGGGGGGACGGCTACACCTTC.

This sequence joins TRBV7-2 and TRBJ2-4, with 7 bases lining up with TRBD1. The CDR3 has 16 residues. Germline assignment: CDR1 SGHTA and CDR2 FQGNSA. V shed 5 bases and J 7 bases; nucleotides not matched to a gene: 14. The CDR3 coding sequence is TGTGCCAGCAGCCTAGACGACAGGACAGGTGGGAACATTCAGTACTTC. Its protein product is CASSLDDRTGGNIQYF.

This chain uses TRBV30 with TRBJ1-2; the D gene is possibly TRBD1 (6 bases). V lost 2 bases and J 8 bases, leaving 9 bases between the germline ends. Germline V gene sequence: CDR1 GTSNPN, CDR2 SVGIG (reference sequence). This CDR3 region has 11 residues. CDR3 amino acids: CAWSPGEGYTF. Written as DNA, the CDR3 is TGTGCCTGGAGTCCAGGGGAAGGCTACACCTTC.

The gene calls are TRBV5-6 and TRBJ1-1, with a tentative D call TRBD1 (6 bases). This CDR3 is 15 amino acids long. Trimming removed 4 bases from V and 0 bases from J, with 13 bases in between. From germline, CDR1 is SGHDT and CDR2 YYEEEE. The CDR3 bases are TGTGCCAGCAGCCAGAGTGGACAGATGAACACTGAAGCTTTCTTT. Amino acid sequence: CASSQSGQMNTEAFF. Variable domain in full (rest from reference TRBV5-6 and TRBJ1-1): DAGVTQSPTHLIKTRGQQVTLRCSPKSGHDTVSWYQQALGQGPQFIFQYYEEEERQRGNFPDRFSGHQFPNYSSELNVNALLLGDSALYLCASSQSGQMNTEAFFGQGTRLTVV.

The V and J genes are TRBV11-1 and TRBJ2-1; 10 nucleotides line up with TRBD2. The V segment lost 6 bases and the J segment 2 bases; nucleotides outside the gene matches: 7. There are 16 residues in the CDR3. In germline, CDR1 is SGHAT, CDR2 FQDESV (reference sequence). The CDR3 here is CASSASGGPPYNEQFF. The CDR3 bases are TGTGCCAGCAGTGCTAGCGGGGGTCCCCCCTACAATGAGCAGTTCTTC.

CDR3 bases: TGCAGCGCGACTAGCCGACACTACGAGCAGTACTTC. It translates to CSATSRHYEQYF. The chain carries TRBV29-1 and TRBJ2-7; 7 bases are shared with TRBD2. J was trimmed by 3 bases and V by 7 bases; bases with no gene match: 6. The V gene's germline CDR1 is SQVTM and CDR2 ANQGSEA. CDR3 size: 12 residues.

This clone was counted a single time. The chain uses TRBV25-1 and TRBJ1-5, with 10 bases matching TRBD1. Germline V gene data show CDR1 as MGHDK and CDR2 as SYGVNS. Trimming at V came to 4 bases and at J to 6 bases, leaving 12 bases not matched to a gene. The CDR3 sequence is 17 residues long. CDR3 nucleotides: TGTGCCAGCAGTGCGATTCCGGGACAGGGGTTCGTTCAGCCCCAGCATTTT. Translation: CASSAIPGQGFVQPQHF.

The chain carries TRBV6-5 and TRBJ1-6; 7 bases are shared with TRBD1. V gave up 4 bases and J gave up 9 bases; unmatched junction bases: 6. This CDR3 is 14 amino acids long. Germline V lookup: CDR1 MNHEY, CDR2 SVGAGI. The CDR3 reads CASSSQGRGSPLHF. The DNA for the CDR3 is TGTGCCAGCAGTTCACAGGGGCGTGGTTCACCCCTCCACTTT.

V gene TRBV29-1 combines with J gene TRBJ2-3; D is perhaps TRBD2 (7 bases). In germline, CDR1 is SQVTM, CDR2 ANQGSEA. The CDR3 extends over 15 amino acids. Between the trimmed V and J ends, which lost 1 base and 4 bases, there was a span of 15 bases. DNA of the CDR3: TGCAGCGTTGAAGGCTGGGCGGGGGCCCCAGATACGCAGTATTTT. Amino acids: CSVEGWAGAPDTQYF.

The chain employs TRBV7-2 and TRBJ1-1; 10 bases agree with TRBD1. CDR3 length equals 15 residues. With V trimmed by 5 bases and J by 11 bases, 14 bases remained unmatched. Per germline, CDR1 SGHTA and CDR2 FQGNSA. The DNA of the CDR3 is TGTGCCAGCAGCCCATTTGAGACAGGGGGCTTGGTGGCTTTCTTT. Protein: CASSPFETGGLVAFF.

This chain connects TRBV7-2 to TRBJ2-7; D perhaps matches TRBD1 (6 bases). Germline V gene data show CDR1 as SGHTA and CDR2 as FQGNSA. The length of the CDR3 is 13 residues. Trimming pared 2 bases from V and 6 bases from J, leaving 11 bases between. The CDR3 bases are TGTGCCAGCAGCTTAACGACAGGTGGCGAGCAGTACTTC. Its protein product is CASSLTTGGEQYF. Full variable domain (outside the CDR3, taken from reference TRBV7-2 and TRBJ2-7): GAGVSQSPSNKVTEKGKDVELRCDPISGHTALYWYRQSLGQGLEFLIYFQGNSAPDKSGLPSDRFSAERTGGSVSTLTIQRTQQEDSAVYLCASSLTTGGEQYFGPGTRLTVT.

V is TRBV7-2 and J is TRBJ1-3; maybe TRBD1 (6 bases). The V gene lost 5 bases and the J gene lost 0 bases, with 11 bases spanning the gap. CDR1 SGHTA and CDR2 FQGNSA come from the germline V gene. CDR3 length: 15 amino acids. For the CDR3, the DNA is TGTGCCAGCAGCAAGGACAGTCGCTCTGGAAACACCATATATTTT. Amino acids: CASSKDSRSGNTIYF.

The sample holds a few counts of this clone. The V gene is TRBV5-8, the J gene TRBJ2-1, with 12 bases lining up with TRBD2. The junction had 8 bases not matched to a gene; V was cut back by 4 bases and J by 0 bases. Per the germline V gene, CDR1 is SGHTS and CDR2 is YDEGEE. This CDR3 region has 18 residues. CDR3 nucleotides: TGTGCCAGCAGCAAAGGGACTAGCGGGCCGGTCTCCTACAATGAGCAGTTCTTC. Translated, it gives CASSKGTSGPVSYNEQFF.

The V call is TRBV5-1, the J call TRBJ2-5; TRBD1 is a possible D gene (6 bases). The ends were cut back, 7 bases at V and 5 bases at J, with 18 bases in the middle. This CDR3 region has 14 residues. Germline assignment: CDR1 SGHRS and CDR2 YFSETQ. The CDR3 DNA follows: TGCGCCAGCGGCCTCCAGGGGATCGGTGAGACCCAGTACTTC. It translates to CASGLQGIGETQYF.

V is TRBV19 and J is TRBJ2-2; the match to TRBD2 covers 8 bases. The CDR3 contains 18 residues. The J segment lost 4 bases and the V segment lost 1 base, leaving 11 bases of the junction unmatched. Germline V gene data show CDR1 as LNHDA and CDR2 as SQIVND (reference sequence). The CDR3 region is CASSIVLREGPLTGELFF. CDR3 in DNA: TGTGCCAGTAGTATAGTTCTCCGGGAGGGCCCACTCACCGGGGAGCTGTTTTTT.